The clone carrying this T cell receptor beta chain has a count of ten or more. The antigen remains undetermined. The sample originates from a study of T-cell reconstitution after alpha-beta-depleted transplantation in children. TCRbeta library construction was performed incorporating unique molecular identifiers. TCRdb independently ran MiXCR on the PCR reads; one entry per CDR3 protein. The sample has approximately 290,000 distinct CDR3 sequences; roughly 10% are singletons. Whole-study results and caveats: Certain patients had high TCRbeta diversity at day 60, and it came from recipient T cells and thymic progenitors that survived. Newly made T cells mostly supplied T-cell counts and diversity one year after transplant. Several hundred expanded graft clones reportedly were the source of alpha-beta T cells about two months after transplant.

The source of this sequence is a male patient between 2 and 10 years old who had a stem cell transplant for chronic granulomatous disease, so the T cells may come from the graft donor. Specimen: peripheral blood, collected 180 days after TCRalphabeta/CD19-depleted stem cell transplant.

The CDR3 nucleotides read TGTGCCAGCAGCAAAGGGCCCCTTCTTGAGCGGGAGTTCTACGAGCAGTACTTC. Amino acid sequence: CASSKGPLLEREFYEQYF. This chain connects TRBV21-1 to TRBJ2-7. TRBV21-1 is labeled a pseudogene. The CDR3 totals 18 residues.